Sequencing of this TCR beta chain was carried out in a study of shared clonotypes between healthy human individuals. This was a deep-level run. Profiled with immunoSEQ multiplex PCR; TCRdb holds only in-frame clones, not every one. This table holds hundreds of thousands of clones, about 96% found once. V lost 7 bases and J lost 2, with 15 bases in between. Per germline, CDR1 SGHRS and CDR2 YFSETQ. The CDR3 runs 14 residues. V is TRBV5-1 and J is TRBJ1-2; D is perhaps TRBD1 (5 bases). Material for sequencing was naive CD4+ T cells sorted from blood. Subset described: CD45RA+ positively selected. This sequence originates from a woman aged 25 to 39 in good health. The CDR3 DNA reads TGCGCCAGCGCCCCGGGGGAGGTAAACTATGGCTACACCTTC. Its protein is CASAPGEVNYGYTF.